This T cell receptor (beta chain) originates from a study of blood T cell repertoires in COVID-19. The wider study: COVID-19 samples collected from the United States, Italy and Spain covered acute and convalescent phases. The analysed material was cDNA or gDNA that came from T cells, B-cell-depleted T cells, or PBMCs.

As to this clone: Other DNA variants within this sample encode the same CDR3.

Per the original data handling: Reference gene primers were amplified, and this amplification served to estimate nucleated cell counts. Only in-frame clones appear in the TCRdb table, and some are missing; sequencing was by immunoSEQ multiplex PCR. V and J calls and clone size come straight from that table; D and trimming were deduced from the DNA. Here the sample spans some 200,000 clones, roughly 90% being singletons. Sequencing used peripheral blood. This receptor was taken from a man between 45 and 60 years old with acute or convalescent COVID-19.

CDR3 sequence: CASRSGETQYF. The DNA for the CDR3 is TGTGCCAGCAGGTCCGGGGAGACCCAGTACTTC. The chain joins TRBV6-5 to TRBJ2-5, with D hard to call. V dropped 6 bases and J dropped 5 bases, with 7 bases sitting between them. CDR3 size: 11 residues. Germline V gene sequence: CDR1 MNHEY, CDR2 SVGAGI.